One and the same sample provided the 6 T cell receptor beta chains below, sequenced in a study of T cells after yellow fever vaccination. TCRdb ran MiXCR on the 5' RACE reads and lists one entry per CDR3 protein. Of approximately 510,000 distinct CDR3 sequences listed, just over 20% are singletons. This specimen consisted of PBMCs, obtained approximately 20 days after the first yellow fever vaccination. All receptors derive from a young man who received the YFV17D yellow fever vaccine.

The CDR3 DNA reads TGTGCCAGCAGCGTAGCGGGGAAGGGCACAGATACGCAGTATTTT. Protein sequence: CASSVAGKGTDTQYF. The chain links TRBV6-1 to TRBJ2-3; 8 bases align to TRBD2. The CDR3 loop spans 15 amino acids. Trimming at V came to 6 bases and at J to 1 base, leaving 6 bases not matched to a gene. Per germline, CDR1 MNHNS and CDR2 SASEGT.

The chain uses TRBV11-2 and TRBJ2-3; the match to TRBD2 covers 9 bases. J gave up 5 bases and V 5 bases, and 5 bases lay outside the gene matches. This CDR3 has 14 residues. Germline V CDR1 and CDR2: SGHAT, FQNNGV. The CDR3 nucleotides are TGTGCCAGCAGCACCCGACTAGCGGTAGATACGCAGTATTTT. Encoded protein: CASSTRLAVDTQYF.

In its sample, this clonotype was seen a few times. The V call is TRBV12-3 or TRBV12-4, the J call TRBJ2-1, with 11 nucleotides matching TRBD2. CDR3 length equals 15 residues. Trimming at V came to 2 bases and at J to 9 bases, leaving 6 bases not matched to a gene. CDR3 protein: CASSLNSGGAVEQFF. The CDR3 nucleotides read TGTGCCAGCAGTTTAAATAGCGGGGGGGCCGTTGAGCAGTTCTTC.

This clonotype was seen more than once but under ten times. This chain connects TRBV7-8 to TRBJ1-4, with D unclear. CDR3 length: 16 residues. V lost 2 bases and J 0 bases, leaving 10 bases between the germline ends. Germline CDR1 and CDR2: SGHVS and FQNEAQ. The CDR3 loop reads CASSLRLTATNEKLFF. For the CDR3, the DNA is TGTGCCAGCAGCTTAAGGTTGACGGCAACTAATGAAAAACTGTTTTTT.

The V and J genes are TRBV30 and TRBJ2-2, with 7 bases lining up with TRBD1. This CDR3 region has 13 residues. Germline V gene sequence: CDR1 GTSNPN, CDR2 SVGIG (reference sequence). V gave up 4 bases and J gave up 5 bases; unmatched junction bases: 4. The CDR3 protein is CAWNSGGTGELFF. In nucleotides, the CDR3 is TGTGCCTGGAATTCAGGGGGAACCGGGGAGCTGTTTTTT.

This clonotype turned up a few times. The J gene is TRBJ1-1, the V gene TRBV4-3, with D possibly being TRBD1 (6 bases). V lost 6 bases to trimming and J lost 1 base, with 15 bases between them. The CDR3 contains 15 residues. The germline V gene has CDR1 LGHNA and CDR2 YSLEER. The CDR3 bases are TGCGCCAGCAGATTGGGACACTCATCGAACACTGAAGCTTTCTTT. Translating it yields CASRLGHSSNTEAFF.